The clone carrying this T cell receptor beta chain showed up just once. Its antigen is as yet unknown. The nonmyeloablative bone marrow transplants came from related graft donors, with transient mixed chimerism. This sample was included in a study of Tregs in tolerant kidney transplant recipients. Sequencing used immunoSEQ multiplex PCR; TCRdb keeps in-frame clones, though not all of them. The data show some 57,000 clones, with over 80% seen just once and roughly 15% held by the top ten. Study conclusions and caveats: Few patients were studied, so findings need validation in larger groups. Some patients' samples used different primers over time, so nucleotide sequences weren't comparable. Tolerant patients' donor-specific Tregs expanded beyond overall Tregs, suggesting antigen-driven growth.

The CDR3 runs 13 residues. Germline V lookup: CDR1 SGHKS, CDR2 YYEKEE (reference sequence). V was cut by 2 bases and J by 5 bases, with 10 bases left in between. This sequence originates from a human patient who received a combined kidney and bone marrow transplant. Among the T cells, some may be from the graft donor. This sequence joins TRBV5-5 and TRBJ2-5; D is perhaps TRBD2 (6 bases). The sequencing here drew on CD8+ T cells from blood (PBMCs), taken 24 months after the transplant. Here the CDR3 reads CASSLWTMETQYF. Here the CDR3 DNA reads TGTGCCAGCAGCTTATGGACTATGGAGACCCAGTACTTC.